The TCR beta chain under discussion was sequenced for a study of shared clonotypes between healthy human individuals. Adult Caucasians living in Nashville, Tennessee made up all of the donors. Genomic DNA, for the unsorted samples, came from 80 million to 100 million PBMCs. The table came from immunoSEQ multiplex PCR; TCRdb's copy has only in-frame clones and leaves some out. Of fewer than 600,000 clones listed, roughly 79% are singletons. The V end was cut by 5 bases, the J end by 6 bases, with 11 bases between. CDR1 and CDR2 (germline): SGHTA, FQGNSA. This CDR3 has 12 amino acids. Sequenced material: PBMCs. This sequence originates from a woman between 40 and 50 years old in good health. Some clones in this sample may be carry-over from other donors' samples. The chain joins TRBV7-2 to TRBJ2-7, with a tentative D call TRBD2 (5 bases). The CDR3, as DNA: TGTGCCAGCAGCCGGGAACCGGTCGAGCAGTACTTC. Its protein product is CASSREPVEQYF.